These 14 T cell receptor beta chains were all obtained from the same sample, sequenced in a study of T cell responses to AZD1222 COVID-19 vaccine. Repertoires were generated with immunoSEQ multiplex PCR, while TCRdb's copy carries only in-frame clones and drops some. The sample contains approximately 89,000 clones, approximately 91% of which appear only once. The starting material was peripheral blood, obtained on day 0 of AZD1222 vaccination. The receptors were sampled from an adult in good health.

The chain employs TRBV5-1 and TRBJ2-3, with a possible D match to TRBD2 (5 bases). This CDR3 is 16 amino acids long. Trimming left V 0 bases short and J 4 bases short, with 15 bases between. The germline V gene encodes CDR1 SGHRS and CDR2 YFSETQ. In nucleotides, the CDR3 is TGCGCCAGCAGCTTGGACCGGGATAGGGATTCAGATACGCAGTATTTT. Translated: CASSLDRDRDSDTQYF.

The V call is TRBV9, the J call TRBJ1-2; no definite D call. V lost 4 bases and J 0 bases, leaving 7 bases between the germline ends. The CDR3 totals 13 residues. Germline assignment: CDR1 SGDLS and CDR2 YYNGEE. CDR3 coding DNA: TGTGCCAGCAGCTACCGTGCTAACTATGGCTACACCTTC. Translated, it gives CASSYRANYGYTF.

This clone has a single count. The chain links TRBV5-5 to TRBJ1-1, with D unclear. Germline CDR1 SGHKS, CDR2 YYEKEE (reference sequence). Trimming shortened V by 3 bases and J by 1 base, and 13 bases separated the two germline ends. There are 15 residues in the CDR3. The CDR3 nucleotides read TGTGCCAGCAGCTACCGCGTTGTTGCGAACACTGAAGCTTTCTTT. Protein product: CASSYRVVANTEAFF.

This chain connects TRBV19 to TRBJ2-1; 10 bases line up with TRBD2. The J segment lost 2 bases and the V segment lost 7 bases, leaving 5 bases of the junction unmatched. The germline V gene encodes CDR1 LNHDA and CDR2 SQIVND (reference sequence). There are 15 residues in the CDR3. CDR3 in amino acids: CASNPSGGAYNEQFF. CDR3 nucleotides: TGTGCCAGTAACCCAAGCGGGGGGGCCTACAATGAGCAGTTCTTC.

The rearrangement joins TRBV7-9 to TRBJ2-4; D is perhaps TRBD1 (6 bases). Germline-derived CDR1 and CDR2 are SEHNR and FQNEAQ (reference sequence). This CDR3 is 15 amino acids long. Trimming stripped 5 bases from V and 4 bases from J, with 15 bases between. This CDR3 reads CASSLGQSPKNIQYF. CDR3 DNA: TGTGCCAGCAGCCTTGGACAGTCTCCAAAAAACATTCAGTACTTC.

J is TRBJ1-4 and V is TRBV5-8; D ambiguous. The CDR3 runs to 15 residues. V was trimmed by 0 bases and J by 4 bases, leaving 10 bases between them. Germline CDR1 reads SGHTS; CDR2 reads YDEGEE. The CDR3 DNA sequence: TGTGCCAGCAGCTTGGTCGGCCTGCGTAATGAAAAACTGTTTTTT. Residues: CASSLVGLRNEKLFF.

The chain recombines TRBV2 with TRBJ1-6, with 8 nucleotides matching TRBD1. The CDR3 runs 16 residues. Losses at the gene ends were 7 bases for V and 7 bases for J; bases not matched to a gene: 12. Germline CDR1 reads SNHLY; CDR2 reads FYNNEI. Written as DNA, the CDR3 is TGTGCCAGCAACCGAGACAGGGGATTTGAAAATTCACCCCTCCACTTT. The encoded protein is CASNRDRGFENSPLHF.

This clone was seen just once. CDR3 sequence: CSVEAQTGGTEAFF. The CDR3 coding sequence is TGCAGCGTTGAGGCCCAGACAGGGGGCACTGAAGCTTTCTTT. The chain combines TRBV29-1 with TRBJ1-1; 9 bases are shared with TRBD1. V trimming: 3 bases; J trimming: 4 bases; junction bases outside the gene matches: 6. The CDR3 consists of 14 residues. Germline-derived CDR1 and CDR2 are SQVTM and ANQGSEA.

V is TRBV28 and J is TRBJ1-4; 9 bases are a match to TRBD1. V trimming: 6 bases; J trimming: 1 base; junction bases outside the gene matches: 3. Germline-derived CDR1 and CDR2 are MDHEN and SYDVKM. This CDR3 comprises 15 residues. This CDR3 reads CASRGQGGTNEKLFF. The DNA for the CDR3 is TGTGCCAGCAGGGGACAGGGCGGAACTAATGAAAAACTGTTTTTT.

This clone has a single count. The chain couples TRBV5-1 to TRBJ1-4, with 8 positions matching TRBD1. The CDR3 has 14 amino acids. The germline V gene encodes CDR1 SGHRS and CDR2 YFSETQ. The V and J ends lost 0 bases and 5 bases, in that order; junction bases with no gene match: 0. The CDR3 sequence is CASSLGQGNEKLFF. DNA of the CDR3: TGCGCCAGCAGCTTGGGACAGGGGAATGAAAAACTGTTTTTT.

The rearrangement joins TRBV16 to TRBJ2-1; 12 nucleotides line up with TRBD2. The CDR3 consists of 16 residues. Germline V gene sequence: CDR1 KGHSY, CDR2 FQNENV. The V segment lost 1 base and the J segment 9 bases; nucleotides outside the gene matches: 7. The CDR3 spells CASSQFPSGGAREQFF. The CDR3 DNA sequence: TGTGCCAGCAGCCAATTTCCTAGCGGGGGGGCCCGTGAGCAGTTCTTC.

The rearrangement links TRBV9 to TRBJ1-6; tentative D call: TRBD1 (5 bases). This CDR3 is built from 14 residues. Germline V CDR1 and CDR2: SGDLS, YYNGEE. V dropped 0 bases and J dropped 10 bases, with 11 bases sitting between them. CDR3 sequence (DNA): TGTGCCAGCAGCGTAGCCCAGGGAAGGTCACCCCTCCACTTT. This translates into CASSVAQGRSPLHF.

This chain uses TRBV30 with TRBJ2-2; TRBD1 agrees at 9 bases. The CDR3 sequence is 15 residues long. V trimming: 2 bases; J trimming: 3 bases; junction bases outside the gene matches: 4. Germline lookup yields CDR1 GTSNPN and CDR2 SVGIG (reference sequence). This CDR3 is CAWSRGQGDTGELFF. DNA of the CDR3: TGTGCCTGGAGTCGGGGACAGGGTGACACCGGGGAGCTGTTTTTT.

The chain has TRBV14 and TRBJ1-5; D is ambiguous. The CDR3 length is 15 residues. Germline V gene lookup returns CDR1 SGHDN and CDR2 FVKESK. The V end lost 1 base, the J end lost 7 bases, and 14 bases lay between the germline ends. In DNA, the CDR3 is TGTGCCAGCAGCCAAGTGAGGGTTAGAGGCCAGCCCCAGCATTTT. Its translation is CASSQVRVRGQPQHF.